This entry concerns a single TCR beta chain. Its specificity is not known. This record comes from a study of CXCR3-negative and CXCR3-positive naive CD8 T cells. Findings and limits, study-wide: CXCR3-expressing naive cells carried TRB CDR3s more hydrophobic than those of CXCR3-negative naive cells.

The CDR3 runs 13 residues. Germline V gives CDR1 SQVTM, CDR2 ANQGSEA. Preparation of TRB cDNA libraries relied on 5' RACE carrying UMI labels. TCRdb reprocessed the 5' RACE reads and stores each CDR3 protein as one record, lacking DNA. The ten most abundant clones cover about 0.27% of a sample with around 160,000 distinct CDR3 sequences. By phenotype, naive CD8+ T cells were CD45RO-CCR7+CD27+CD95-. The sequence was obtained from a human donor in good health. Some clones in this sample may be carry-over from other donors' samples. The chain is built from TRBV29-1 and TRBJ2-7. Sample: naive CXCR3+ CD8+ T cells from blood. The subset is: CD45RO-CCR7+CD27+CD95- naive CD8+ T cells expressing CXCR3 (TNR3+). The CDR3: CSVEADGTYEQYF.